Each of the 9 T cell receptor beta chains below was sequenced from the same sample in a study of T-cell reconstitution after alpha-beta-depleted transplantation in children. Preparation of the TCRbeta library used unique molecular identifiers. TCRdb redid the calling of the PCR reads with MiXCR, one entry per CDR3 protein. The table has roughly 180,000 distinct CDR3 sequences, less than 15% seen once. The sample here was PBMCs from the stem cell graft donor, taken from the stem cell graft. These TCRs come from a human donor who donated a stem cell graft to a child with acute lymphoblastic leukemia.

This clonotype was detected many times. This chain joins TRBV29-1 and TRBJ2-2, with unresolved D. The V end lost 1 base, the J end lost 0 bases, and 12 bases lay between the germline ends. The V gene's germline CDR1 is SQVTM and CDR2 ANQGSEA. This CDR3 spans 16 amino acids. CDR3 DNA sequence: TGCAGCGTTGAAGCCGCGGCAGAACCGAACACCGGGGAGCTGTTTTTT. It yields the protein CSVEAAAEPNTGELFF.

This clonotype was observed at least ten times. This chain joins TRBV5-4 and TRBJ1-1; no firm D call. The germline CDR1 and CDR2 sequences are SGHNT and YYREEE (reference sequence). V lost 2 bases and J lost 0, with 11 bases in between. This CDR3 is 15 amino acids long. The CDR3 DNA is TGTGCCAGCAGCTTAGAACCAGGTATGAACACTGAAGCTTTCTTT. Its protein is CASSLEPGMNTEAFF.

This clonotype was picked up many times. V usage is TRBV5-1 and J usage is TRBJ2-2; no definite D call. This CDR3 contains 14 residues. Germline CDR1 SGHRS, CDR2 YFSETQ. Trimming pared 0 bases from V and 7 bases from J, leaving 10 bases between. Here the CDR3 reads CASSLAGSHGELFF. The CDR3 DNA follows: TGCGCCAGCAGCTTGGCCGGTTCGCACGGGGAGCTGTTTTTT.

Comments on this clonotype: This may come from a read error, since a much larger clone is one base off. The rearrangement uses TRBV5-1 and TRBJ2-7; either TRBD1 or TRBD2 may supply D (6 bases each). CDR1 and CDR2 from the germline V gene are SGHRS and YFSETQ. The CDR3 is 15 residues long. The CDR3 nucleotides read TGCGCCAGCAGCTTAAGGGGGGAGACCTCCTACGAGCACTACTTC. Translation: CASSLRGETSYEHYF.

There are a few counts of this clonotype. The chain combines TRBV12-3 or TRBV12-4 with TRBJ2-3; 13 bases line up with TRBD2. With 8 bases clipped from V and 7 bases from J, the junction kept 12 bases outside the gene matches. The CDR3 is 16 amino acids. CDR3 loop: CASREQGTSGTHTQYF. CDR3 nucleotide sequence: TGTGCCAGCCGCGAACAGGGGACTAGCGGGACTCATACGCAGTATTTT.

With respect to this clonotype: This could be a read error, since a much larger clone is one nucleotide away. This rearrangement joins TRBV4-1 to TRBJ2-7; D is perhaps TRBD2 (6 bases). Germline assignment: CDR1 MGHRA and CDR2 YSYEKL. This CDR3 comprises 18 residues. V dropped 1 base and J dropped 8 bases, with 27 bases sitting between them. This CDR3 is CASSQAGVAGPKLRKQYF. CDR3 bases: TGCGCCAGCAGCCAAGCGGGTGTGGCGGGACCTAAACTACGAAAGCAGTACTTC.

Ten or more counts support this clonotype. This chain connects TRBV20-1 to TRBJ1-1, with D possibly matching TRBD1 (6 bases). The germline V gene encodes CDR1 DFQATT and CDR2 SNEGSKA (reference sequence). V dropped 8 bases and J dropped 5 bases, with 21 bases sitting between them. The CDR3 loop spans 14 amino acids. CDR3 in amino acids: CSPGTGRGWTEAFF. CDR3 DNA: TGCAGTCCAGGGACGGGGAGGGGGTGGACTGAAGCTTTCTTT.

Ten or more counts support this clonotype. V is TRBV11-2 and J is TRBJ2-7; TRBD1 aligns across 8 bases. This CDR3 has 20 residues. The germline gives CDR1 SGHAT, CDR2 FQNNGV. The trim removed 5 bases at V and 5 bases at J, leaving 26 bases unmatched. The CDR3 bases are TGTGCCAGCAGCCCCATTACGGTCCCCGTTCGGACAGGGAATATTCACGAGCAGTACTTC. It yields the protein CASSPITVPVRTGNIHEQYF. The variable domain in full, with the rest retrieved from reference TRBV11-2 and TRBJ2-7, is EAGVAQSPRYKIIEKRQSVAFWCNPISGHATLYWYQQILGQGPKLLIQFQNNGVVDDSQLPKDRFSAERLKGVDSTLKIQPAKLEDSAVYLCASSPITVPVRTGNIHEQYFGPGTRLTVT.

V gene TRBV12-3 or TRBV12-4 combines with J gene TRBJ1-1, with 10 bases that match TRBD1. Trimming took 6 bases from V and 5 from J; bases not matched to a gene: 12. The CDR3 spans 16 residues. CDR3 DNA sequence: TGTGCCAGCAGGCAGACAGGGGGCATCGATGGGACTGAAGCTTTCTTT. This sequence encodes CASRQTGGIDGTEAFF.